The T cell receptor beta chain under discussion was sequenced for a study of identical twins. The table lists this clonotype with a few counts. Its antigen remains unidentified. TCRdb called the 5' RACE reads again in MiXCR, with one record for every CDR3 protein. Counted here are more than 1.5 million distinct CDR3 sequences, more than 30% occurring once; the ten biggest clones make up around 0.3%. V shed 6 bases, J shed 4 bases, and the junction held 4 bases outside the gene matches. This CDR3 has 13 residues. Per the germline V gene, CDR1 is DFQATT and CDR2 is SNEGSKA (reference sequence). General study results and limits: High-abundance cord blood beta clonotypes had fewer insertions; memory repertoires showed none.

The chain has TRBV20-1 and TRBJ1-5; 9 bases are shared with TRBD1. The sequence was obtained from a newborn girl in good health. The sample comprised cord blood. The CDR3 DNA sequence: TGCAGTGCGCAAGGACAGGGGAATCAGCCCCAGCATTTT. This translates into CSAQGQGNQPQHF.